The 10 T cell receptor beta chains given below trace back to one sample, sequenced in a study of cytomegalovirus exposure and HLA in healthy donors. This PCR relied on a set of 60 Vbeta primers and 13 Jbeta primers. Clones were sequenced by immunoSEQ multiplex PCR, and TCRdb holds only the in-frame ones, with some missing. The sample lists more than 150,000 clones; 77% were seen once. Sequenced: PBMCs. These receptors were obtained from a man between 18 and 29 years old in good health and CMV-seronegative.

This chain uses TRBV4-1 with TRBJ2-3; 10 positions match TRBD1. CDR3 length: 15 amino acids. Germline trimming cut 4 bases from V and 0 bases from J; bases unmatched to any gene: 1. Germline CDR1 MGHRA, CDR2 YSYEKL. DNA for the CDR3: TGCGCCAGCAGCCGGGACAGGGGAAGCACAGATACGCAGTATTTT. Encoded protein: CASSRDRGSTDTQYF.

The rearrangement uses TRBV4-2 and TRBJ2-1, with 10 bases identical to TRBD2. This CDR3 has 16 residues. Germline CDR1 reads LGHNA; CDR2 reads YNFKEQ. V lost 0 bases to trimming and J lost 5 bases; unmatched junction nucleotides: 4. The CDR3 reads CASSQEGTSENNEQFF. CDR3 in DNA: TGTGCCAGCAGCCAAGAAGGGACTAGCGAAAACAATGAGCAGTTCTTC.

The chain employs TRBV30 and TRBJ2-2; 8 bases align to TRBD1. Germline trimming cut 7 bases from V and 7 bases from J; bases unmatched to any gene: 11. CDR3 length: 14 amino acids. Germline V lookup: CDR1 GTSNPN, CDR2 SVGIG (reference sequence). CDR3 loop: CALKVRGRGGELFF. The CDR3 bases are TGTGCCTTAAAGGTCAGGGGGCGCGGCGGGGAGCTGTTTTTT. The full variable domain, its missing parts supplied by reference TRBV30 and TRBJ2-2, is SQTIHQWPATLVQPVGSPLSLECTVEGTSNPNLYWYRQAAGRGLQLLFYSVGIGQISSEVPQNLSASRPQDRQFILSSKKLLLSDSGFYLCALKVRGRGGELFFGEGSRLTVL.

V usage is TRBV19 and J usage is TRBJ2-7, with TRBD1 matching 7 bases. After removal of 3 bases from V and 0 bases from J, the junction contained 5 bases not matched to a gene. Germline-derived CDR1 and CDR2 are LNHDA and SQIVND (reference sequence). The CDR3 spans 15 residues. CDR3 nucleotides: TGTGCCAGTAGTATGAACAGGGGCAACTCCTACGAGCAGTACTTC. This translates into CASSMNRGNSYEQYF.

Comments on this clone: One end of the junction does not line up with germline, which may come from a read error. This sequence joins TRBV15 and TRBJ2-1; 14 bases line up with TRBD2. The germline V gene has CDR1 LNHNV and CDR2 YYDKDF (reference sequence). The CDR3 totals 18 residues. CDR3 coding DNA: TGTGCCACTAGCAGAGTCTCGGGACTAGCGGGAGTCCCCAATGAGCAGTTCTTC. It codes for CATSRVSGLAGVPNEQFF.

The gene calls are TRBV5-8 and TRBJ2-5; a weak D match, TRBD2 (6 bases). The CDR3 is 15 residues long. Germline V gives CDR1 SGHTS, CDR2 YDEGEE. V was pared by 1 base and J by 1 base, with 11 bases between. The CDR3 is CASSLRRTTQETQYF. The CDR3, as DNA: TGTGCCAGCAGCTTGCGTAGGACTACCCAAGAGACCCAGTACTTC.

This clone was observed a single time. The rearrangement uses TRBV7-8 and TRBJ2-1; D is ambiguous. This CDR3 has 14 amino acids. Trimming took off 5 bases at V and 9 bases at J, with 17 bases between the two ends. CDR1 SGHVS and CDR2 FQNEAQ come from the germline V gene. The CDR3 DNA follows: TGTGCCAGCAGCCCCACGTCCCTCCAGCGTGAGCAGTTCTTC. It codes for CASSPTSLQREQFF.

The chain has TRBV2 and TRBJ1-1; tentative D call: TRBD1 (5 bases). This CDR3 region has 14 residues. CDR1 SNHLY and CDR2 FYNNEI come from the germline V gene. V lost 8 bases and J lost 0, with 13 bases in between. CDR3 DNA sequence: TGTGCCAGCGGGTACAGGAGCCTGAACACTGAAGCTTTCTTT. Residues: CASGYRSLNTEAFF.

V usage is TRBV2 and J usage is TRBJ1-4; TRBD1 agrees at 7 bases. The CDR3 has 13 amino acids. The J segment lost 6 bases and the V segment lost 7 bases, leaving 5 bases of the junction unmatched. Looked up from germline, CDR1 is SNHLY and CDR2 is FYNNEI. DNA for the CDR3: TGTGCCAGCACACAGGGGAGAGATGAAAAACTGTTTTTT. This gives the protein CASTQGRDEKLFF.

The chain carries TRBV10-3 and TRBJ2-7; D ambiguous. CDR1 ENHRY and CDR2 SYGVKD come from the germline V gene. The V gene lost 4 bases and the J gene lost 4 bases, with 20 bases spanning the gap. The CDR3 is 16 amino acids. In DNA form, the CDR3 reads TGTGCCATCAGTGCCACGGAAGGCAGGTTACCTTACGAGCAGTACTTC. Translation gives CAISATEGRLPYEQYF.